This T cell receptor (beta chain) emerged from a study of blood T cells in healthy people across ages. Combining a sample-barcoded 5' primer with a J-beta primer mix, a second PCR ran for 7 to 11 cycles. Each CDR3 protein gets one entry after TCRdb re-called the 5' RACE reads with MiXCR. The sample carries hundreds of thousands of distinct CDR3 sequences, about 53% recorded once. Trimming pared 8 bases from V and 2 bases from J, leaving 13 bases between. CDR1 is MNHNS and CDR2 is SASEGT in the germline V gene. The CDR3 length is 13 residues. The sequence came from a man aged 60-69 years in good health. The chain employs TRBV6-1 and TRBJ2-7; D may be TRBD1 or TRBD2 (5 bases each). The sample consisted of blood. This CDR3 reads CASAQGVPYEQYF. CDR3 coding DNA: TGTGCCAGCGCGCAGGGAGTCCCCTACGAGCAGTACTTC.